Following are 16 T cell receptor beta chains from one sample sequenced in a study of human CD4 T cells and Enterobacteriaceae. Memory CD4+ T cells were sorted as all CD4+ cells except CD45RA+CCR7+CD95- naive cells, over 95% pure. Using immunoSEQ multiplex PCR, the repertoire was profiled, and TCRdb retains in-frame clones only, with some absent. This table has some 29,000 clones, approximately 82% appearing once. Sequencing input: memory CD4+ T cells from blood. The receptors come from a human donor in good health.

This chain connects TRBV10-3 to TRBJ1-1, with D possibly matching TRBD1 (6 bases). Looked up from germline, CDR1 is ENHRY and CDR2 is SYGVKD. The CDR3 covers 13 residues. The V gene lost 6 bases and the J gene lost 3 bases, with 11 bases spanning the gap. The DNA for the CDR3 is TGTGCCATCAGGGGGGACACGTACACTGAAGCTTTCTTT. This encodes CAIRGDTYTEAFF.

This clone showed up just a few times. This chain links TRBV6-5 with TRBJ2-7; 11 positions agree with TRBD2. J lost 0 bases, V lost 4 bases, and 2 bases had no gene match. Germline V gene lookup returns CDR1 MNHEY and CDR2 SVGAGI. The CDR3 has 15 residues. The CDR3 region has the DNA TGTGCCAGCAGTTCGGGGACTAGCGGCTCCTACGAGCAGTACTTC. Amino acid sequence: CASSSGTSGSYEQYF.

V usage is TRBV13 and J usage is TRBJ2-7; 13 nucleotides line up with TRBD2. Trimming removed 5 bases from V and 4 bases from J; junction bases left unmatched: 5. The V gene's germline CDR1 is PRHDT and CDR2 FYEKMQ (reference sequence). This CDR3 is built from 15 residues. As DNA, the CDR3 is TGTGCCAGCAGCCCGCGGACTAGCGGGAGTTACGAGCAGTACTTC. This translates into CASSPRTSGSYEQYF. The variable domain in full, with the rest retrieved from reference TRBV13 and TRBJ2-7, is AAGVIQSPRHLIKEKRETATLKCYPIPRHDTVYWYQQGPGQDPQFLISFYEKMQSDKGSIPDRFSAQQFSDYHSELNMSSLELGDSALYFCASSPRTSGSYEQYFGPGTRLTVT.

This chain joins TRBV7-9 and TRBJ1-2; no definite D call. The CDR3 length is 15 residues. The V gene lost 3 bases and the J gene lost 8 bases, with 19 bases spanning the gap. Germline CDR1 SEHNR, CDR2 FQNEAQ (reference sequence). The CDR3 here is CASSFHAISLGGYTF. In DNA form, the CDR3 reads TGTGCCAGCAGCTTTCACGCCATTTCGTTGGGGGGCTACACCTTC. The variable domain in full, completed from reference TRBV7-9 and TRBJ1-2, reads DTGVSQNPRHKITKRGQNVTFRCDPISEHNRLYWYRQTLGQGPEFLTYFQNEAQLEKSRLLSDRFSAERPKGSFSTLEIQRTEQGDSAMYLCASSFHAISLGGYTFGSGTRLTVV.

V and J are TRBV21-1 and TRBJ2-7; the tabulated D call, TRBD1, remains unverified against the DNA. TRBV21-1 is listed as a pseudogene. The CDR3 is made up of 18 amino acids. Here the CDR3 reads CASSKVRIVRDRGLEQYF. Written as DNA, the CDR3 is TGTGCCAGCAGCAAAGTGCGTATAGTCCGGGACAGGGGGCTCGAGCAGTACTTC.

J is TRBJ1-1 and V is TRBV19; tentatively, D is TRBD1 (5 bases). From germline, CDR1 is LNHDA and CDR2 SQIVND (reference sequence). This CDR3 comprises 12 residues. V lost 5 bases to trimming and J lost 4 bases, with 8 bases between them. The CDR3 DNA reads TGTGCCAGTAGTTCAAGGGGCACTGAAGCTTTCTTT. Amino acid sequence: CASSSRGTEAFF.

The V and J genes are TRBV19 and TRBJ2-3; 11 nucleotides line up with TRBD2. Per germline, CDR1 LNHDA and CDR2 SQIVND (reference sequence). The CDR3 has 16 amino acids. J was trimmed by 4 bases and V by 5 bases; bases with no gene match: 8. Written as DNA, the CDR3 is TGTGCCAGTAGTTCCTTTCTAGCGGGAGGTCCAGATACGCAGTATTTT. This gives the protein CASSSFLAGGPDTQYF.

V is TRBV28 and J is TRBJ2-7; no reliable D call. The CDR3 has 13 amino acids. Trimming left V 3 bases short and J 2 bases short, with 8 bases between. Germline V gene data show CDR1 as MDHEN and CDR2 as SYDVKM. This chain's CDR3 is CASSLPPPYEQYF. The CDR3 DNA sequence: TGTGCCAGCAGTTTGCCCCCCCCCTACGAGCAGTACTTC.

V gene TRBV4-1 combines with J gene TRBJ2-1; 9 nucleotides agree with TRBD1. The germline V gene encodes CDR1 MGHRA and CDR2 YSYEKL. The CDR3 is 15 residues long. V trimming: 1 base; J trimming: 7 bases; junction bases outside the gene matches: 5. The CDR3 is CASSQGDRVTNEQFF. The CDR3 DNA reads TGCGCCAGCAGCCAAGGGGACAGGGTTACGAATGAGCAGTTCTTC.

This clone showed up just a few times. The CDR3 DNA sequence: TGTGCCAGCAGCGGACTTCGAGGAAGGGCCAACGTCCTGACTTTC. This gives the protein CASSGLRGRANVLTF. This chain joins TRBV11-2 and TRBJ2-6; D perhaps matches TRBD2 (5 bases). This CDR3 is 15 amino acids long. Trimming removed 5 bases from V and 5 bases from J, with 13 bases in between. The germline CDR1 and CDR2 sequences are SGHAT and FQNNGV.

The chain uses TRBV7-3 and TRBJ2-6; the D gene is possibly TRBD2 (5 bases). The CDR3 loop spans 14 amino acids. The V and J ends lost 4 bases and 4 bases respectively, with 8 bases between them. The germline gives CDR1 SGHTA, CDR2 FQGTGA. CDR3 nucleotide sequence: TGTGCCAGCAGCTCCCCGGGAGGGGCCAACGTCCTGACTTTC. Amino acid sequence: CASSSPGGANVLTF.

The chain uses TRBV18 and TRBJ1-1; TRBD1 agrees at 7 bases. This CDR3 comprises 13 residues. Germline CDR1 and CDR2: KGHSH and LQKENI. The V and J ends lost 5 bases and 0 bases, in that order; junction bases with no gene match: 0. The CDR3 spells CASSGQVNTEAFF. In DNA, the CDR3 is TGTGCCAGCTCAGGACAGGTGAACACTGAAGCTTTCTTT.

CDR3 sequence (DNA): TGTGCCAGCAGGATTATGGACTCTTACACAGATACGCAGTATTTT. This codes for CASRIMDSYTDTQYF. This chain connects TRBV2 to TRBJ2-3, with TRBD2 as a possible D gene (5 bases). The germline V and J ends were trimmed by 6 bases and 2 bases, with 15 bases remaining between them. CDR3 length equals 15 residues. CDR1 SNHLY and CDR2 FYNNEI come from the germline V gene.

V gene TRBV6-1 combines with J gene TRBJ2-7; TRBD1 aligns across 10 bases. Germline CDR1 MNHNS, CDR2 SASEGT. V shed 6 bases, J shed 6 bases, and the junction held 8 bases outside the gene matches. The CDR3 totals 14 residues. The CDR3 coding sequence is TGTGCCAGCAGCCGGGACAGGGGTTTGTCCGAGCAGTACTTC. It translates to CASSRDRGLSEQYF.

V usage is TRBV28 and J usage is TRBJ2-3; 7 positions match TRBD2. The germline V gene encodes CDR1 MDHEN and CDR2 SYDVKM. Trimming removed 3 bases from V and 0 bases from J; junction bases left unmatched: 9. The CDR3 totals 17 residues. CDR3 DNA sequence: TGTGCCAGCAGTTTGGCGGGAGCGCTAACTAGCACAGATACGCAGTATTTT. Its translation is CASSLAGALTSTDTQYF.

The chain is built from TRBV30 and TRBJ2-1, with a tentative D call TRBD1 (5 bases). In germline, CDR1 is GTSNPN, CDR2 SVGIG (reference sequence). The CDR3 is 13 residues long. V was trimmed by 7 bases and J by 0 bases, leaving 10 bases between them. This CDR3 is CASTASSYNEQFF. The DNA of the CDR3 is TGTGCCTCGACAGCGAGCTCCTACAATGAGCAGTTCTTC.